This TCR beta chain was observed in a study of a mutant IDH1 vaccine in newly diagnosed glioma. Study-wide background: The treated population exhibited a male proportion of around 62%, a female proportion of around 40%, and a mean age of roughly 41 years. Patients arrived already treated with radiotherapy, temozolomide, or both, most having had both.

With regard to this clone: Its antigen is currently unknown.

Findings and limits, study-wide: Vaccine-induced immune responses were detected in approximately 93% of patients. Pseudoprogression looked unconnected to shifts in top peripheral T cell clonotypes.

Using immunoSEQ multiplex PCR, the repertoire was profiled, and TCRdb retains in-frame clones only, with some absent. Of approximately 67,000 clones listed, about 80% are singletons. The CDR3 totals 14 residues. The germline CDR1 and CDR2 sequences are LGHNA and YSLEER. The germline V and J ends were trimmed by 4 bases and 2 bases, with 12 bases remaining between them. Documented time point: week 23, last vaccination. Every vaccination contained 300 ug of the mutant IDH1 20-mer peptide and was paired with topical imiquimod. The sample was PBMCs, taken from a glioma patient whose treatment included an IDH1 peptide vaccine. This clonotype was obtained from a man between 18 and 35 years old with glioma. This sequence joins TRBV4-3 and TRBJ2-7; the D is unclear. As DNA, the CDR3 is TGCGCCAGCAGCCGGTCCGATCTGGCCTACGAGCAGTACTTC. It is translated as CASSRSDLAYEQYF.